A single sample is the source of the 20 T cell receptor beta chains below, sequenced in a study of blood T cell repertoires in COVID-19. Repertoires were generated with immunoSEQ multiplex PCR, while TCRdb's copy carries only in-frame clones and drops some. The table records 170,000 or so clones, around 87% of them present only once. The sequenced material came from peripheral blood. These receptors were taken from a woman between 65 and 79 years old with COVID-19, enrolled during active disease.

V gene TRBV30 combines with J gene TRBJ2-5; TRBD2 matches 9 bases. V lost 2 bases to trimming and J lost 9 bases; unmatched junction nucleotides: 10. Germline V lookup: CDR1 GTSNPN, CDR2 SVGIG (reference sequence). The CDR3 extends over 14 amino acids. In DNA, the CDR3 is TGTGCCTGGAGTACGGGGGCGGGAGGGGCGGCCCAGTACTTC. Translating it yields CAWSTGAGGAAQYF. The full variable domain, its missing parts supplied by reference TRBV30 and TRBJ2-5, is SQTIHQWPATLVQPVGSPLSLECTVEGTSNPNLYWYRQAAGRGLQLLFYSVGIGQISSEVPQNLSASRPQDRQFILSSKKLLLSDSGFYLCAWSTGAGGAAQYFGPGTRLLVL.

The CDR3 coding sequence is TGTGCCAGTAGAACAAGGACTAGCGGACCCTACAATGAGCAGTTCTTC. It encodes CASRTRTSGPYNEQFF. The V and J genes are TRBV19 and TRBJ2-1; TRBD2 matches at 10 bases. The germline V gene encodes CDR1 LNHDA and CDR2 SQIVND (reference sequence). The junction had 7 bases not matched to a gene; V was cut back by 6 bases and J by 2 bases. The CDR3 covers 16 residues.

This chain uses TRBV6-5 with TRBJ1-2; the D is unclear. V was trimmed by 5 bases and J by 6 bases, leaving 16 bases between them. The CDR3 is 14 amino acids. Per germline, CDR1 MNHEY and CDR2 SVGAGI. DNA of the CDR3: TGTGCCAGCAGTCATACGGGGAGTATGCATGGCTACACCTTC. Translating it yields CASSHTGSMHGYTF.

A few counts support this clone. This chain uses TRBV2 with TRBJ1-4; perhaps TRBD1 as D (5 bases). Germline CDR1 is SNHLY and CDR2 is FYNNEI. CDR3 size: 13 residues. V was shortened by 4 bases and J by 10 bases, with 13 bases between the two germline ends. CDR3 region: CASSGQIQGKLFF. The DNA of the CDR3 is TGTGCCAGCAGTGGTCAGATCCAGGGAAAACTGTTTTTT.

On this clone itself: Other DNA sequences of this sample code for an identical CDR3. The chain couples TRBV7-2 to TRBJ2-7; 8 bases agree with TRBD2. The V and J ends lost 5 bases and 0 bases, in that order; junction bases with no gene match: 6. The CDR3 covers 15 residues. The germline gives CDR1 SGHTA, CDR2 FQGNSA. For the CDR3, the DNA is TGTGCCAGCAGCCCAGTGGCGGGGGGCTCCTACGAGCAGTACTTC. Translation: CASSPVAGGSYEQYF.

J is TRBJ1-2 and V is TRBV29-1; TRBD1 matches at 11 bases. CDR1 and CDR2 (germline): SQVTM, ANQGSEA. The junction had 5 bases not matched to a gene; V was cut back by 7 bases and J by 4 bases. This CDR3 comprises 13 residues. The CDR3 bases are TGCAGCGCAGGGACAGGGGGGCTCTATGGCTACACCTTC. Translated, it gives CSAGTGGLYGYTF.

The chain combines TRBV6-2 or TRBV6-3 with TRBJ2-7; 10 bases fit TRBD1. The germline gives CDR1 MNHEY, CDR2 SVGEGT. Trimming removed 1 base from V and 4 bases from J; junction bases left unmatched: 4. The CDR3 has 15 residues. The CDR3 protein is CASSYLGDRGYEQYF. CDR3 nucleotide sequence: TGTGCCAGCAGTTACTTGGGGGACAGGGGATACGAGCAGTACTTC.

This rearrangement joins TRBV7-8 to TRBJ1-4; D gene uncertain. The CDR3 is made up of 12 amino acids. CDR1 is SGHVS and CDR2 is FQNEAQ in the germline V gene. The V end lost 5 bases, the J end lost 7 bases, and 8 bases lay between the germline ends. This CDR3 is CASSHLGEKLFF. The CDR3 DNA sequence: TGTGCCAGCAGCCATCTCGGTGAAAAACTGTTTTTT.

V is TRBV12-3 or TRBV12-4 and J is TRBJ2-5; D unresolved. This CDR3 is 10 amino acids long. The germline V and J ends were trimmed by 6 bases and 5 bases, with 4 bases remaining between them. CDR3 sequence reads: CASSRETQYF. The DNA of the CDR3 is TGTGCCAGCAGCAGGGAGACCCAGTACTTC.

The chain joins TRBV6-5 to TRBJ2-3; D is unresolved. V was shortened by 0 bases and J by 0 bases, with 7 bases between the two germline ends. Looked up from germline, CDR1 is MNHEY and CDR2 is SVGAGI. This CDR3 comprises 15 residues. CDR3 residues: CASSYSSVSTDTQYF. The CDR3 DNA reads as TGTGCCAGCAGTTACTCCTCGGTTAGCACAGATACGCAGTATTTT.

The chain has TRBV3-1 (or the pseudogene TRBV3-2) and TRBJ2-2; 9 nucleotides align to TRBD1. J lost 4 bases, V lost 6 bases, and 9 bases had no gene match. Germline CDR1 is LGHDT and CDR2 is YNNKEL (reference sequence). The CDR3 loop spans 16 amino acids. The CDR3 here is CASSTSGTGSTGELFF. CDR3 nucleotide sequence: TGTGCCAGCAGTACAAGCGGGACAGGGAGCACCGGGGAGCTGTTTTTT.

The chain has TRBV18 and TRBJ1-5, with 9 bases identical to TRBD1. Trimming at V came to 4 bases and at J to 7 bases, leaving 8 bases not matched to a gene. Germline-derived CDR1 and CDR2 are KGHSH and LQKENI. The CDR3 covers 15 residues. The CDR3 DNA follows: TGTGCCAGCTCACTTAGGGACAGGGTAGAACAGCCCCAGCATTTT. Protein sequence: CASSLRDRVEQPQHF.

This chain links TRBV7-8 with TRBJ1-2; D perhaps matches TRBD1 (6 bases). CDR1 and CDR2 (germline): SGHVS, FQNEAQ. The CDR3 is made up of 13 amino acids. V dropped 6 bases and J dropped 3 bases, with 11 bases sitting between them. CDR3 sequence: CASSPQGYYGYTF. The CDR3 DNA is TGTGCCAGCAGTCCGCAGGGGTACTATGGCTACACCTTC.

V is TRBV19 and J is TRBJ2-3, with D possibly being TRBD1 (5 bases). Germline-derived CDR1 and CDR2 are LNHDA and SQIVND (reference sequence). CDR3 length equals 13 residues. V shed 4 bases and J shed 9 bases, with 14 bases lying between them. CDR3 protein: CASSTIAKGTQYF. DNA for the CDR3: TGTGCCAGTAGTACCATCGCAAAGGGGACGCAGTATTTT.

This clone was counted between two and nine times. The chain uses TRBV6-1 and TRBJ1-2, with TRBD1 as a possible D gene (5 bases). The CDR3 runs to 16 residues. V shed 0 bases and J shed 0 bases, with 11 bases lying between them. Germline CDR1 MNHNS, CDR2 SASEGT. DNA of the CDR3: TGTGCCAGCAGTGAAGCTGGCAGGGAATCTAACTATGGCTACACCTTC. It codes for CASSEAGRESNYGYTF.

The rearrangement links TRBV3-1 (or the pseudogene TRBV3-2) to TRBJ2-1; TRBD2 matches at 9 bases. Trimming at V came to 8 bases and at J to 6 bases, leaving 5 bases not matched to a gene. The length of the CDR3 is 13 residues. Germline V gives CDR1 LGHDT, CDR2 YNNKEL (reference sequence). The DNA of the CDR3 is TGTGCCAGCGAGGGACTAGCTTCCAATGAGCAGTTCTTC. It codes for CASEGLASNEQFF.

V gene TRBV30 combines with J gene TRBJ1-1; D is perhaps TRBD1 (5 bases). Trimming removed 4 bases from V and 2 bases from J, with 14 bases in between. The CDR3 extends over 14 amino acids. The germline CDR1 and CDR2 sequences are GTSNPN and SVGIG (reference sequence). Written as DNA, the CDR3 is TGTGCCTGGATTGATTCAGGGTTTAACACTGAAGCTTTCTTT. Translated, it gives CAWIDSGFNTEAFF.

The V gene is TRBV11-3, the J gene TRBJ2-5; D is perhaps TRBD2 (6 bases). Germline-derived CDR1 and CDR2 are SGHNT and YENEEA. Trimming left V 5 bases short and J 5 bases short, with 18 bases between. This CDR3 spans 15 amino acids. The CDR3 coding sequence is TGTGCCAGCAGCCCAGGAGGGTCGGGACGGGAGACCCAGTACTTC. It yields the protein CASSPGGSGRETQYF.

This clone was counted a single time. The rearrangement links TRBV27 to TRBJ1-2; no reliable D call. The V gene's germline CDR1 is MNHEY and CDR2 SMNVEV (reference sequence). V was clipped by 5 bases and J by 5 bases, with 9 bases between them. The CDR3 spans 12 residues. The DNA for the CDR3 is TGTGCCAGCAGTGGCGGCCTATATGGCTACACCTTC. This translates into CASSGGLYGYTF.

J is TRBJ1-3 and V is TRBV7-9; possible D gene TRBD1, 5 bases. CDR1 and CDR2 (germline): SEHNR, FQNEAQ (reference sequence). This CDR3 has 11 residues. Trimming left V 5 bases short and J 8 bases short, with 7 bases between. The CDR3 DNA is TGTGCCAGCAGCCAAGGGGACACCATATATTTT. Protein: CASSQGDTIYF.